These 11 T cell receptor beta chains originate from one sample sequenced in a study of control samples from healthy donors and cancer patients. Profiling relied on immunoSEQ multiplex PCR, and the TCRdb table lists in-frame clones only, not all of them. The sample records approximately 94,000 clones, roughly 87% being singletons. Sequencing used blood. All receptors derive from a woman aged 50 to 60 in good health.

The gene calls are TRBV6-5 and TRBJ1-5; 7 nucleotides align to TRBD1. This CDR3 is built from 14 residues. Trimming cost V 5 bases and J 4 bases; bases outside gene matches: 5. Germline V gene data show CDR1 as MNHEY and CDR2 as SVGAGI. CDR3 sequence: CASSPGTENQPQHF. In DNA form, the CDR3 reads TGTGCCAGCAGTCCCGGGACAGAGAATCAGCCCCAGCATTTT.

The rearrangement uses TRBV7-2 and TRBJ2-1, with TRBD1 as a possible D gene (5 bases). Germline CDR1 and CDR2: SGHTA and FQGNSA. Trimming stripped 3 bases from V and 5 bases from J, with 20 bases between. This CDR3 has 17 amino acids. Here the CDR3 reads CASSFIQGLYEDNEQFF. The CDR3 nucleotides are TGTGCCAGCAGCTTTATCCAGGGCCTGTACGAGGACAATGAGCAGTTCTTC.

The chain links TRBV27 to TRBJ1-2; 11 positions match TRBD1. In germline, CDR1 is MNHEY, CDR2 SMNVEV (reference sequence). V shed 4 bases and J 8 bases; nucleotides not matched to a gene: 6. This CDR3 has 14 amino acids. CDR3 DNA sequence: TGTGCCAGCAGTTCCTCGGGACAGGGGGGAGGCTACACCTTC. Residues: CASSSSGQGGGYTF.

The rearrangement uses TRBV27 and TRBJ1-2; TRBD1 matches at 10 bases. V lost 5 bases, J lost 1 base, and 7 bases stayed unmatched. Germline V gene sequence: CDR1 MNHEY, CDR2 SMNVEV (reference sequence). There are 16 residues in the CDR3. The CDR3 is CASSVRQGARNYGYTF. In DNA form, the CDR3 reads TGTGCCAGCAGTGTCAGACAGGGGGCGCGTAACTATGGCTACACCTTC.

The chain is built from TRBV24-1 and TRBJ1-3; the D gene is possibly TRBD1 (5 bases). Germline lookup yields CDR1 KGHDR and CDR2 SFDVKD. The CDR3 sequence is 11 residues long. Deletions cut 8 bases from V and 7 bases from J, with 8 bases between. In DNA, the CDR3 is TGTGCCACCAAAGAGGGGAACACCATATATTTT. Its translation: CATKEGNTIYF.

The rearrangement uses TRBV6-5 and TRBJ1-2; D is perhaps TRBD1 (5 bases). Germline-derived CDR1 and CDR2 are MNHEY and SVGAGI. The CDR3 is 16 residues long. The ends were cut back, 0 bases at V and 0 bases at J, with 11 bases in the middle. CDR3 loop: CASSYSSGTTNYGYTF. The CDR3 nucleotides read TGTGCCAGCAGTTACTCGAGTGGGACCACTAACTATGGCTACACCTTC.

The chain joins TRBV4-3 to TRBJ1-3; unclear D gene. CDR1 and CDR2 (germline): LGHNA, YSLEER. The V gene lost 0 bases and the J gene lost 2 bases, with 11 bases spanning the gap. The CDR3 loop spans 16 amino acids. Written as DNA, the CDR3 is TGCGCCAGCAGCCAAGACCGGGGAAGCGCTGGAAACACCATATATTTT. It yields the protein CASSQDRGSAGNTIYF.

The gene calls are TRBV6-6 and TRBJ2-5; D gene unclear. V lost 0 bases, J lost 1 base, and 12 bases lay in between. The CDR3 covers 16 residues. Germline loops: CDR1 MNHNY, CDR2 SVGAGI (reference sequence). The CDR3 DNA reads as TGTGCCAGCAGTTACTCAATTTATCCCGGCCAAGAGACCCAGTACTTC. Residues: CASSYSIYPGQETQYF.

V is TRBV12-3 or TRBV12-4 and J is TRBJ1-5; D unresolved. V was cut by 7 bases and J by 4 bases, with 11 bases left in between. The CDR3 is made up of 13 amino acids. The CDR3 DNA reads TGTGCCAGCACCCCGGACGGAAATCAGCCCCAGCATTTT. Its protein product is CASTPDGNQPQHF.

The V call is TRBV13, the J call TRBJ2-7, with 9 bases that match TRBD2. The CDR3 consists of 14 residues. J lost 5 bases, V lost 5 bases, and 7 bases had no gene match. Germline assignment: CDR1 PRHDT and CDR2 FYEKMQ (reference sequence). In DNA form, the CDR3 reads TGTGCCAGCAGCGCGGGGGGGCTTGTCCACGAGCAGTACTTC. This encodes CASSAGGLVHEQYF.

Here the CDR3 reads CATSRPDPGYEQYF. The CDR3 nucleotides are TGTGCCACCAGCAGACCCGACCCGGGCTACGAGCAGTACTTC. This chain connects TRBV15 to TRBJ2-7; D is uncertain. Per the germline V gene, CDR1 is LNHNV and CDR2 is YYDKDF (reference sequence). V was clipped by 2 bases and J by 3 bases, with 11 bases between them. This CDR3 has 14 residues. The full variable domain, with the rest looked up from reference TRBV15 and TRBJ2-7, is DAMVIQNPRYQVTQFGKPVTLSCSQTLNHNVMYWYQQKSSQAPKLLFHYYDKDFNNEADTPDNFQSRRPNTSFCFLDIRSPGLGDTAMYLCATSRPDPGYEQYFGPGTRLTVT.